One and the same sample provided the 2 T cell receptor beta chains below, sequenced in a study of blood T cell repertoires in COVID-19. Profiling relied on immunoSEQ multiplex PCR, and the TCRdb table lists in-frame clones only, not all of them. The repertoire holds some 260,000 clones, under 90% seen once, with approximately 4% in the top ten. The sequenced sample was PBMCs or T cells enriched from blood (not recorded which). These receptors originate from a man aged 30 to 39 with acute COVID-19.

As to this clone: At one of its ends the junction is not consistent with the germline gene, which may arise from a read error. The J gene is TRBJ1-4, the V gene TRBV5-1, with D perhaps TRBD1 (6 bases). The CDR3 covers 16 residues. The germline V gene encodes CDR1 SGHRS and CDR2 YFSETQ. CDR3 sequence (DNA): TGTGCCAGCAGCTTGGGGGCAGGGACTAATTTCGAAAAACTGTTTTTT. Its translation is CASSLGAGTNFEKLFF.

The V and J genes are TRBV14 and TRBJ2-1; 10 nucleotides match TRBD2. Germline V gene sequence: CDR1 SGHDN, CDR2 FVKESK. J lost 7 bases, V lost 0 bases, and 3 bases had no gene match. The CDR3 length is 15 residues. CDR3 sequence: CASSQDILAGNEQFF. In nucleotides, the CDR3 is TGTGCCAGCAGCCAAGATATACTAGCGGGGAATGAGCAGTTCTTC. Filled out from reference TRBV14 and TRBJ2-1, the complete variable domain reads EAGVTQFPSHSVIEKGQTVTLRCDPISGHDNLYWYRRVMGKEIKFLLHFVKESKQDESGMPNNRFLAERTGGTYSTLKVQPAELEDSGVYFCASSQDILAGNEQFFGPGTRLTVL.